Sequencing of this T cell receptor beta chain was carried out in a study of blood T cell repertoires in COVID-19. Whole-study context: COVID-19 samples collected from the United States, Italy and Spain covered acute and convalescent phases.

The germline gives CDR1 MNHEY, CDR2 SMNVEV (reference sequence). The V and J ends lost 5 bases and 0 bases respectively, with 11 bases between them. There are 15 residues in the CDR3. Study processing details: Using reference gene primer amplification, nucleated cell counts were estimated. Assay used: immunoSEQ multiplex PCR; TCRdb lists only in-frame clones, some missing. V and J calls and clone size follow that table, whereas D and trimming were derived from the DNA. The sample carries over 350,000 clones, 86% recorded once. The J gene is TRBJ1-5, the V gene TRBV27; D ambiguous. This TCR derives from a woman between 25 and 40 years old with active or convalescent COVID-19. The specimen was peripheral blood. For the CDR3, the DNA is TGTGCCAGCAGTCGTAGCTGGAGTAGCAATCAGCCCCAGCATTTT. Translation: CASSRSWSSNQPQHF.